This TCR beta chain emerged from a study of cytomegalovirus exposure and HLA in healthy donors. Study at large: The study's early data release held about 85 million unique TCRs from HLA-typed donors.

60 Vbeta and 13 Jbeta primers were used in PCR. Libraries were prepared by immunoSEQ multiplex PCR; TCRdb keeps only in-frame clonotypes and omits some of them. Found here are some 90,000 clones, 75% to 85% of them singletons; the top ten hold roughly 30%. Germline V gene sequence: CDR1 SNHLY, CDR2 FYNNEI. Between the trimmed V and J ends, which lost 4 bases and 2 bases, there was a span of 12 bases. The CDR3 is 15 amino acids. Sequences were obtained from PBMCs. This receptor was obtained from a man aged 45 to 65 in good health and CMV-seropositive. The genes are TRBV2 and TRBJ2-4; D may be TRBD1 (6 bases). CDR3 residues: CASSADRGTKNIQYF. CDR3 sequence (DNA): TGTGCCAGCAGTGCGGATAGGGGGACCAAAAACATTCAGTACTTC.